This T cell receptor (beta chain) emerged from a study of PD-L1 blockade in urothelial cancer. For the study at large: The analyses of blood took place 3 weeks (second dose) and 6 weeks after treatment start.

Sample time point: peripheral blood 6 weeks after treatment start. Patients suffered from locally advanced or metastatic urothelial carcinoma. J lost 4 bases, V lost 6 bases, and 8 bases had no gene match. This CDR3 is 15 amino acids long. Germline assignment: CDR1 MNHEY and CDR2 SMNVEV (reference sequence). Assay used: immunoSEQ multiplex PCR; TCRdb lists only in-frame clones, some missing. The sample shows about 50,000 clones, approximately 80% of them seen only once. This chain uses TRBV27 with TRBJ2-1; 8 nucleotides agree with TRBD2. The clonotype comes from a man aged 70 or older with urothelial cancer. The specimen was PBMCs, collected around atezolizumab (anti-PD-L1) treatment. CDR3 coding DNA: TGTGCCAGCAGATCCAAGCGGGGGAGATACAATGAGCAGTTCTTC. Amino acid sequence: CASRSKRGRYNEQFF.